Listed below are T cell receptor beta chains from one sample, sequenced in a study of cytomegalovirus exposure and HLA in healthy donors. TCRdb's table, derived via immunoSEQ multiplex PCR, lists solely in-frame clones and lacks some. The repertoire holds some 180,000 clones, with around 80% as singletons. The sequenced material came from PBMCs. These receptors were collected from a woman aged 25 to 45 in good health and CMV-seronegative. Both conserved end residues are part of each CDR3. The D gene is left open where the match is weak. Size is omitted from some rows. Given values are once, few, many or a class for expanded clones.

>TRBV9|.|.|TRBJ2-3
CASSVYDTSTDTQYF
TGTGCCAGCAGCGTGTACGACACCAGCACAGATACGCAGTATTTT
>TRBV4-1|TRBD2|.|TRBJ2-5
CASSRGLAVETQYF
TGCGCCAGCAGCCGGGGACTAGCGGTCGAGACCCAGTACTTC
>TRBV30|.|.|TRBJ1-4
CAWSVPGTHSEKLFF
TGTGCCTGGAGTGTACCGGGAACACATTCTGAAAAACTGTTTTTT
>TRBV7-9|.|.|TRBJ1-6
CASSLDTGFRSPLHF
TGTGCCAGCAGCCTAGATACAGGGTTTCGGTCACCCCTCCACTTT
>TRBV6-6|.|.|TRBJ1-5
CASSYSSSNQPQHF
TGTGCCAGCAGTTACTCGAGTAGCAATCAGCCCCAGCATTTT
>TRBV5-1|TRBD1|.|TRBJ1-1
CASSQDRGGTEAFF
TGCGCCAGCAGCCAGGACAGGGGGGGCACTGAAGCTTTCTTT
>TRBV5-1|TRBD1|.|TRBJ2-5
CASSLRAGGETQYF
TGCGCCAGCAGCTTAAGGGCAGGGGGAGAGACCCAGTACTTC
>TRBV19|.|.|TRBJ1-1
CASSEGRLNTEAFF
TGTGCCAGTAGTGAGGGGAGGTTGAACACTGAAGCTTTCTTT
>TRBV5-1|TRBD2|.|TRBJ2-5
CASSRKAGQQETQYF
TGCGCCAGCTCAAGGAAAGCGGGGCAACAAGAGACCCAGTACTTC
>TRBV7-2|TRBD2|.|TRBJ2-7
CASSLARLAGPYEQYF
TGTGCCAGCAGCTTAGCGCGGCTAGCGGGACCCTACGAGCAGTACTTC
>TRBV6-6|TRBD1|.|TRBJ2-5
CASSKAGTGLETQYF
TGTGCCAGCAGTAAAGCCGGGACAGGGTTAGAGACCCAGTACTTC
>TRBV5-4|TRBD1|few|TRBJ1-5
CASSLQGVGQPQHF
TGTGCCAGCAGTCTCCAGGGGGTTGGGCAGCCCCAGCATTTT
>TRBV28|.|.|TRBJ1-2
CASSPGTYYGYTF
TGTGCCAGCAGTCCGGGGACTTACTATGGCTACACCTTC
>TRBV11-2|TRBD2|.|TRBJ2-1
CASSLVGVASGRVNEQFF
TGTGCCAGCAGCTTAGTAGGAGTGGCTAGCGGGAGGGTCAATGAGCAGTTCTTC
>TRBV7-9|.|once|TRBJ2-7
CASSLRGPGSYEQYF
TGTGCCAGCAGCTTAAGGGGCCCGGGCTCCTACGAGCAGTACTTC
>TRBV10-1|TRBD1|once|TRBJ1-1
CASSQQRTGITEAFF
TGCGCCAGCAGTCAACAGAGGACAGGGATCACTGAAGCTTTCTTT
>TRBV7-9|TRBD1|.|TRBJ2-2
CSGDSLLGRELFF
TGTTCAGGGGACAGCTTATTGGGCAGGGAGCTGTTTTTT
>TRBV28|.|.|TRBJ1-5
CASSPVRRGNQPQHF
TGTGCCAGCAGCCCCGTCAGACGGGGGAATCAGCCCCAGCATTTT
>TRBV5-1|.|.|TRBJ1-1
CASSPGGYNTEAFF
TGCGCCAGCAGCCCCGGCGGGTATAACACTGAAGCTTTCTTT
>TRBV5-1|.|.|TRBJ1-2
CASSMGSRDYGYTF
TGCGCCAGCAGCATGGGATCGCGGGACTATGGCTACACCTTC
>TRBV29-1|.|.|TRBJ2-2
CSVGEAGELFF
TGCAGCGTGGGGGAGGCCGGGGAGCTGTTTTTT
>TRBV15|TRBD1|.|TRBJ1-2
CATSRDSGQGDGYTF
TGTGCCACCAGCAGAGATTCTGGGCAGGGGGATGGCTACACCTTC
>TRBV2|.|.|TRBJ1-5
CASVRGINPNQPQHF
TGTGCCAGCGTGCGGGGCATAAACCCCAATCAGCCCCAGCATTTT
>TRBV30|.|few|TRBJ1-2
CAWRMVQAGGYTF
TGTGCCTGGAGAATGGTACAGGCAGGAGGCTACACCTTC
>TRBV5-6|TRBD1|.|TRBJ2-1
CASSLEQGEIYNEQFF
TGTGCCAGCAGCTTGGAGCAGGGGGAGATCTACAATGAGCAGTTCTTC
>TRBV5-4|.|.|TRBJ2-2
CASSPEIQGGGTGELFF
TGTGCCAGCAGCCCGGAAATACAGGGGGGGGGCACCGGGGAGCTGTTTTTT
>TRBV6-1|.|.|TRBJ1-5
CASSEGAGNQPQHF
TGTGCCAGCAGTGAGGGGGCAGGCAATCAGCCCCAGCATTTT
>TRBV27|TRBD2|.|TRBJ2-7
CASRRERGHYEQYF
TGTGCCAGCAGGAGAGAGCGGGGGCACTACGAGCAGTACTTC
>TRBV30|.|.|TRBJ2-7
CARKTASYEQYF
TGTGCCCGAAAGACAGCCTCCTACGAGCAGTACTTC
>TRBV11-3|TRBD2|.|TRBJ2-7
CASSPAGGRKGEQYF
TGTGCCAGCAGCCCAGCAGGCGGGAGAAAAGGGGAGCAGTACTTC
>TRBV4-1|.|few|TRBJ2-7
CASSHGRVEQYF
TGCGCCAGCAGCCACGGTCGAGTCGAGCAGTACTTC